Listed below are T cell receptor beta chains from one sample, sequenced in a study of T cells in tuberculosis. The data were produced by immunoSEQ multiplex PCR, yet TCRdb's version contains in-frame clones alone and is incomplete. The table lists about 32,000 clones, approximately 94% of them singletons, with more than 6.5% in the top ten. Sequenced material: PBMCs. These receptors were obtained from a donor between 10 and 29 years old with latent tuberculosis or without tuberculosis infection. CDR3s include the opening cysteine and the closing phenylalanine or tryptophan. The order of the fields is CDR3 DNA, CDR3 protein, D gene, clone size, J gene, V gene. D genes are given only for firm matches. Size is stated for part of the rows, as once, few or many counts, or as a class when the clone is expanded.

DNA: TGTGCCAGCAGTGGTAGCGGGAGCTCCTACGAGCAGTACTTC
CDR3: CASSGSGSSYEQYF
D: TRBD2
size: NA
J: TRBJ2-7
V: TRBV9

DNA: TGTGCCAGTACCGAGTGGGGCATAGACCAGCCCCAGCATTTT
CDR3: CASTEWGIDQPQHF
D: NA
size: NA
J: TRBJ1-5
V: TRBV19

DNA: TGTGCCAGCAGCCCACGGACAGCCGCGAACACCGGGGAGCTGTTTTTT
CDR3: CASSPRTAANTGELFF
D: NA
size: NA
J: TRBJ2-2
V: TRBV7-2

DNA: TGTGCCAGCAGTGGTGACAGGCCCCCCGCCGTTCGTCAGCCCCAGCATTTT
CDR3: CASSGDRPPAVRQPQHF
D: NA
size: NA
J: TRBJ1-5
V: TRBV6-1

DNA: TGCGCCAGCAGCCATCTCGGGACTAGCGGATACGAGCAGTACTTC
CDR3: CASSHLGTSGYEQYF
D: TRBD2
size: once
J: TRBJ2-7
V: TRBV5-1

DNA: TGTGCCAGCAGTGATCAGGGGCTAGCGGGAGGCTACGAGCAGTACTTC
CDR3: CASSDQGLAGGYEQYF
D: TRBD2
size: NA
J: TRBJ2-7
V: TRBV25-1

DNA: TGTGCCTGGAGGGACCTCCGTAGCGTCACCTTTAATTCACCCCTCCACTTT
CDR3: CAWRDLRSVTFNSPLHF
D: NA
size: NA
J: TRBJ1-6
V: TRBV30

DNA: TGTGCCAGCAGCGTAGACCTAGCGGGAGTAAGGGATACGCAGTATTTT
CDR3: CASSVDLAGVRDTQYF
D: TRBD2
size: NA
J: TRBJ2-3
V: TRBV9

DNA: TGCAGCGTTTTTCTAGCGGGGGGCTACAATGAGCAGTTCTTC
CDR3: CSVFLAGGYNEQFF
D: TRBD2
size: NA
J: TRBJ2-1
V: TRBV29-1

DNA: TGTGCCAGCACTGCTCGACAGGGTATGAGCTATGGCTACACCTTC
CDR3: CASTARQGMSYGYTF
D: TRBD1
size: NA
J: TRBJ1-2
V: TRBV6-1

DNA: TGTGCCAGCAGTCACGGAGTTGCGGGGCGGACAGATACGCAGTATTTT
CDR3: CASSHGVAGRTDTQYF
D: NA
size: NA
J: TRBJ2-3
V: TRBV6-6

DNA: TGTGCCAGCAGCCAAGATCAGGCTACCCTTGAGCAGTTCTTC
CDR3: CASSQDQATLEQFF
D: NA
size: NA
J: TRBJ2-1
V: TRBV14